This T cell receptor (beta chain) emerged from a study of blood T cell repertoires in COVID-19 (dated by TCRdb to between 2020 and 2021). Regarding the study in general: Collaborator samples came from the United States, Italy and Spain and covered acute and convalescent phases of COVID-19. The sample metadata nearly always contained a de-identified subject ID, COVID-19 status, age in years and sex. The prospective study material was composed of cDNA or gDNA derived from T cells, B-cell-depleted T cells, or PBMCs. The repertoires were made available in a free public database intended to serve as a resource for research on the immune response to SARS-CoV-2. Deeply sampled blood TCRbeta repertoires from subjects exposed to, actively infected with, or recovered from COVID-19 were included in the dataset. HLA class I and class II types, where available, came from metadata supplied by the sample provider rather than from assay-based typing. The samples were drawn from the first 160 participants of the ongoing ImmuneRACE study and from 1,254 subjects provided by 6 global collaborators.

Samples from volunteer blood donors who had recovered from COVID-19 were contributed by a second Seattle source. Collaborating institutions collected whole blood in K2EDTA tubes following their own protocols. Collaborator samples were shipped for TCRbeta analysis as frozen whole blood, isolated PBMCs, or DNA extracted from either sample type. Summary of the overall study and its limitations: The amount of clinical and demographic metadata varied by source and participant and was provided uncurated.

TCRbeta CDR3 regions were amplified from genomic DNA by means of the immunoSEQ Assay, a bias-controlled multiplex PCR. In the source study's methods: Within the assay, amplification of reference gene primers was used to estimate how many nucleated cells each sample contained. To quantify the absolute abundance of each unique TCRbeta CDR3 rearrangement, sequence reads were collapsed and filtered. For each sample, productive Simpson clonality was calculated as the square root of Simpson's diversity index over productive rearrangements. TCRdb holds this immuneACCESS table with in-frame rearrangements only. Some clones are missing; in checked studies, unresolved V genes explain under half, and the rest has no known cause. That table furnishes V, J and clone size, whereas the DNA furnished D and trimming. This sample lists roughly 260,000 clones; 88% were detected once. The ten largest account for roughly 4% of the sample.

About this clone: Its antigen target is currently unknown. Per-base quality was not reported, and no clone a single base away is much larger than it.

The germline V gene sets CDR1 to MNHEY and CDR2 to SVGAGI. The germline ends are 11 bases apart after V is trimmed by 7 bases and J by 2 bases. The CDR3 runs 13 amino acids, cysteine and phenylalanine included. The read is trimmed to its CDR3 DNA, 39 bases read in frame from base 1. The sequence is built from TRBV6-5 and TRBJ1-2, with the D gene not confidently named. The origin of this receptor is a man aged 60 to 75 who had recovered from COVID-19. Sequencing input: peripheral blood. CDR3 reads: CASTATKNYGYTF. In nucleotide form, the sequence is TGTGCCAGCACCGCGACAAAGAACTATGGCTACACCTTC.